The 18 T cell receptor beta chains below all came from one sample that was sequenced in a study of spatial heterogeneity in lung cancer. The time point was: sample taken at primary tumor resection. TCRdb re-analysed the 5' RACE reads in MiXCR, keeping a single row per CDR3 protein. The sample has some 44,000 distinct CDR3 sequences, 12% to 15% seen once. This specimen was PBMCs, taken at surgery. The receptors were sampled from a male donor with early-stage non-small cell lung cancer.

The chain uses TRBV20-1 and TRBJ1-4; D remains ambiguous. The CDR3 has 15 residues. Deletions cut 3 bases from V and 5 bases from J, with 16 bases between. Germline CDR1 is DFQATT and CDR2 is SNEGSKA (reference sequence). The DNA for the CDR3 is TGCAGTGCTAGGGGGTTTAATTATTGGAATGAAAAACTGTTTTTT. Protein product: CSARGFNYWNEKLFF.

This clonotype was recorded a few times. The V and J genes are TRBV5-1 and TRBJ2-7; TRBD2 matches at 11 bases. J lost 2 bases, V lost 4 bases, and 5 bases had no gene match. The CDR3 length is 15 residues. CDR1 and CDR2 (germline): SGHRS, YFSETQ. CDR3: CASSAGTSGTYEQYF. DNA for the CDR3: TGCGCCAGCAGCGCCGGGACTAGCGGTACCTACGAGCAGTACTTC.

This clonotype has a count of ten or more. The rearrangement uses TRBV2 and TRBJ2-1, with 8 nucleotides matching TRBD2. The germline V gene encodes CDR1 SNHLY and CDR2 FYNNEI. V lost 5 bases, J lost 0 bases, and 3 bases stayed unmatched. The CDR3 sequence is 15 residues long. Written as DNA, the CDR3 is TGTGCCAGCAGTCCAAGCGGGAGCTCCTACAATGAGCAGTTCTTC. This sequence encodes CASSPSGSSYNEQFF.

As DNA, the CDR3 is TGTGCCAGCAGCTCATCGGACATTCAGTACTTC. This translates into CASSSSDIQYF. V and J are TRBV5-4 and TRBJ2-4; D remains ambiguous. The CDR3 runs 11 residues. V was clipped by 3 bases and J by 8 bases, with 6 bases between them. Germline V gene sequence: CDR1 SGHNT, CDR2 YYREEE (reference sequence).

The table lists this clonotype with a few counts. This chain uses TRBV2 with TRBJ1-6; 8 bases are shared with TRBD1. Germline V lookup: CDR1 SNHLY, CDR2 FYNNEI. The V and J ends lost 4 bases and 8 bases, in that order; junction bases with no gene match: 1. The CDR3 covers 13 residues. In DNA, the CDR3 is TGTGCCAGCAGTGCAGGGGGCGATTCACCCCTCCACTTT. Protein: CASSAGGDSPLHF.

This clonotype came up many times. The CDR3: CAISTSYEQYF. The CDR3 DNA reads TGTGCCATCAGTACCTCCTACGAGCAGTACTTC. This chain connects TRBV10-3 to TRBJ2-7; D not certain. Germline CDR1 and CDR2: ENHRY and SYGVKD. The CDR3 is 11 amino acids. Trimming cost V 5 bases and J 0 bases, with 2 bases left between them.

The chain recombines TRBV18 with TRBJ2-7; D may be TRBD1 (6 bases). CDR1 is KGHSH and CDR2 is LQKENI in the germline V gene. V lost 6 bases, J lost 4 bases, and 19 bases lay in between. The CDR3 is made up of 15 amino acids. The CDR3 protein is CASSPIQGNGYEQYF. The CDR3 bases are TGTGCCAGCTCGCCTATACAGGGAAACGGGTACGAGCAGTACTTC.

This clonotype was seen a few times. V is TRBV20-1 and J is TRBJ2-7; D may be TRBD1 (5 bases). Trimming removed 5 bases at V and 7 bases at J, with 21 bases between. The CDR3 has 14 amino acids. The germline CDR1 and CDR2 sequences are DFQATT and SNEGSKA (reference sequence). CDR3 sequence: CSAPKGPGPREQYF. For the CDR3, the DNA is TGCAGTGCTCCAAAGGGTCCAGGGCCAAGGGAGCAGTACTTC.

This clonotype was detected a few times. The chain recombines TRBV6-2 or TRBV6-3 with TRBJ2-7, with TRBD2 identical over 12 bases. CDR1 is MNHEY, CDR2 SVGEGT, per germline. This CDR3 is built from 17 residues. V lost 2 bases, J lost 1 base, and 6 bases stayed unmatched. The CDR3, as DNA: TGTGCCAGCAGTTACGCGACGACTAGCGGGAGTTCCTACGAGCAGTACTTC. Its protein product is CASSYATTSGSSYEQYF.

This clonotype was detected a few times. V gene TRBV12-5 combines with J gene TRBJ2-7; perhaps TRBD2 as D (5 bases). The CDR3 totals 17 residues. Germline CDR1 is LGHNT and CDR2 is FRNRAP. The V end lost 0 bases, the J end lost 1 base, and 16 bases lay between the germline ends. In nucleotides, the CDR3 is TGTGCTAGTGGTTTGGTAGGCTCCCGGGGTCAATCCTACGAGCAGTACTTC. It codes for CASGLVGSRGQSYEQYF.

The rearrangement joins TRBV20-1 to TRBJ1-2; 10 nucleotides line up with TRBD1. The CDR3 covers 14 residues. The trim removed 3 bases at V and 8 bases at J, leaving 9 bases unmatched. Germline V gene data show CDR1 as DFQATT and CDR2 as SNEGSKA (reference sequence). The CDR3 is CSASTAGTGDGYTF. DNA for the CDR3: TGCAGTGCTAGTACGGCCGGGACAGGGGACGGCTACACCTTC.

This clonotype was recorded many times. The J gene is TRBJ2-7, the V gene TRBV30; the D is unclear. There are 14 residues in the CDR3. The germline gives CDR1 GTSNPN, CDR2 SVGIG (reference sequence). The V and J ends lost 3 bases and 2 bases respectively, with 14 bases between them. In DNA, the CDR3 is TGTGCCTGGAGACCGCACTTTTCCGCCTACGAGCAGTACTTC. This codes for CAWRPHFSAYEQYF. Looking up the rest from reference TRBV30 and TRBJ2-7 gives the full variable domain: SQTIHQWPATLVQPVGSPLSLECTVEGTSNPNLYWYRQAAGRGLQLLFYSVGIGQISSEVPQNLSASRPQDRQFILSSKKLLLSDSGFYLCAWRPHFSAYEQYFGPGTRLTVT.

V and J are TRBV4-3 and TRBJ2-5; maybe TRBD2 (6 bases). Germline CDR1 LGHNA, CDR2 YSLEER. The CDR3 consists of 14 residues. V lost 0 bases, J lost 4 bases, and 9 bases lay in between. CDR3 nucleotide sequence: TGCGCCAGCAGCCAAGATACTAGCCGAGAGACCCAGTACTTC. Amino acid sequence: CASSQDTSRETQYF.

This clonotype was observed at least ten times. The J gene is TRBJ2-1, the V gene TRBV5-1, with TRBD2 matching over 8 bases. The CDR3 length is 16 residues. Germline values: CDR1 SGHRS, CDR2 YFSETQ. J was trimmed by 0 bases and V by 4 bases; bases with no gene match: 6. CDR3 nucleotides: TGCGCCAGCAGCGCGGATGGACTAGCCTCCTACAATGAGCAGTTCTTC. Translation gives CASSADGLASYNEQFF.

By share, this clonotype ranks as medium-sized (0.01 to 0.1%). The chain employs TRBV15 and TRBJ2-1; D remains unclear. V was trimmed by 1 base and J by 0 bases, leaving 13 bases between them. Germline CDR1 and CDR2: LNHNV and YYDKDF (reference sequence). This CDR3 region has 17 residues. The CDR3 region is CATSRALPRSSYNEQFF. CDR3 coding DNA: TGTGCCACCAGCAGAGCGCTCCCCCGTAGCTCCTACAATGAGCAGTTCTTC.

The chain recombines TRBV4-2 with TRBJ2-5, with D uncertain. The CDR3 totals 13 residues. In germline, CDR1 is LGHNA, CDR2 YNFKEQ. V was trimmed by 3 bases and J by 2 bases, leaving 7 bases between them. This CDR3 is CASSQGIQETQYF. In nucleotides, the CDR3 is TGTGCCAGCAGCCAGGGGATTCAAGAGACCCAGTACTTC.

The chain carries TRBV10-3 and TRBJ2-7; 8 bases fit TRBD1. This CDR3 contains 14 residues. Germline CDR1 is ENHRY and CDR2 is SYGVKD. After removal of 6 bases from V and 0 bases from J, the junction contained 4 bases not matched to a gene. The DNA of the CDR3 is TGTGCCATCAGGAAGGACAGGGACTCCTACGAGCAGTACTTC. Its protein is CAIRKDRDSYEQYF.

This clonotype was seen many times. The genes are TRBV7-6 and TRBJ2-1; maybe TRBD2 (5 bases). From germline, CDR1 is SGHVS and CDR2 FNYEAQ. Trimming removed 0 bases at V and 9 bases at J, with 15 bases between. CDR3 length: 15 residues. Written as DNA, the CDR3 is TGTGCCAGCAGCTTAGCTGGAGGCGTCACGGGTGAGCAGTTCTTC. It codes for CASSLAGGVTGEQFF.